One and the same sample provided the 31 T cell receptor beta chains below, sequenced in a study of Graves' ophthalmopathy and Graves' hyperthyroidism. The study amplified TCR beta CDR3 regions using RNA transcripts. HTBI primers served in a first-round RT-PCR, which a second-round multiplex PCR followed. TCRdb passed the multiplex PCR reads through MiXCR, listing each CDR3 protein once. Of about 210,000 distinct CDR3 sequences detected, under 30% appear once; the ten largest clones hold about 9.3%. The sample taken for sequencing was peripheral blood. These receptors came from a man aged 50-59 years with Graves' ophthalmopathy.

CDR3 DNA: TGTGCCAGCAGTCCCCTGGGGACCAGGGAGACCCAGTACTTC. Its protein is CASSPLGTRETQYF. V and J are TRBV6-1 and TRBJ2-5; D tentatively fits TRBD1 or TRBD2 (5 bases each). Germline V CDR1 and CDR2: MNHNS, SASEGT. Trimming stripped 5 bases from V and 5 bases from J, with 15 bases between. The CDR3 runs to 14 residues.

This rearrangement joins TRBV9 to TRBJ2-5; D perhaps matches TRBD1 (7 bases). Germline CDR1 SGDLS, CDR2 YYNGEE. The CDR3 has 16 amino acids. Trimming took off 2 bases at V and 5 bases at J, with 19 bases between the two ends. This chain's CDR3 is CASSVTGAGTRETQYF. CDR3 coding DNA: TGTGCCAGCAGCGTCACAGGGGCGGGAACACGGGAGACCCAGTACTTC.

This clonotype was counted at least ten times. The chain combines TRBV6-1 with TRBJ2-7; D gene uncertain. The V gene's germline CDR1 is MNHNS and CDR2 SASEGT. The CDR3 has 13 residues. Trimming removed 5 bases from V and 0 bases from J, with 8 bases in between. This CDR3 is CASSPTPSYEQYF. The CDR3 bases are TGTGCCAGCAGTCCCACTCCCTCCTACGAGCAGTACTTC.

This sequence joins TRBV19 and TRBJ2-5; the match to TRBD2 covers 10 bases. The junction had 8 bases not matched to a gene; V was cut back by 9 bases and J by 4 bases. Germline CDR1 reads LNHDA; CDR2 reads SQIVND (reference sequence). The CDR3 totals 14 residues. In DNA form, the CDR3 reads TGTGCCAGCAAACTAGCGGGATCGGTAGAGACCCAGTACTTC. Its translation is CASKLAGSVETQYF.

At least ten counts were recorded for this clonotype. The J gene is TRBJ1-2, the V gene TRBV4-3; D unclear. The V and J ends lost 4 bases and 4 bases respectively, with 16 bases between them. Germline V gene lookup returns CDR1 LGHNA and CDR2 YSLEER. The CDR3 is made up of 15 amino acids. CDR3 loop: CASSLATGVLYGYTF. CDR3 nucleotides: TGCGCCAGCAGCCTAGCGACTGGGGTTCTCTATGGCTACACCTTC.

The CDR3 nucleotides are TGTGCCAGCAGTTACCCCCTGGGTGGAGCAGGGCTGGACACTGAAGCTTTCTTT. Translation gives CASSYPLGGAGLDTEAFF. This chain uses TRBV6-2 or TRBV6-3 with TRBJ1-1; tentatively, D is TRBD1 (5 bases). Germline CDR1 MNHEY, CDR2 SVGEGT. V was cut by 2 bases and J by 3 bases, with 22 bases left in between. This CDR3 has 18 amino acids.

This clonotype was counted at least ten times. The chain couples TRBV12-3 or TRBV12-4 to TRBJ1-1, with D unclear. CDR3 size: 11 residues. Trimming removed 6 bases at V and 11 bases at J, with 13 bases between. Written as DNA, the CDR3 is TGTGCCAGCAGCCCACCCCCGGGGGCTTTCTTT. The encoded protein is CASSPPPGAFF.

This clonotype occurred many times. The chain recombines TRBV6-5 with TRBJ2-7, with D possibly TRBD1 on 6 matching bases. Germline assignment: CDR1 MNHEY and CDR2 SVGAGI. Trimming cost V 7 bases and J 0 bases, with 16 bases left between them. This CDR3 region has 15 residues. CDR3 loop: CASISSGQFSYEQYF. CDR3 DNA: TGTGCCAGCATTTCCTCAGGACAGTTCTCCTACGAGCAGTACTTC.

This clonotype was counted at least ten times. The V gene is TRBV30, the J gene TRBJ1-1, with D hard to call. This CDR3 has 13 residues. CDR1 and CDR2 from the germline V gene are GTSNPN and SVGIG (reference sequence). The germline V and J ends were trimmed by 4 bases and 2 bases, with 11 bases remaining between them. CDR3 sequence: CAWTVGVNTEAFF. The CDR3 DNA follows: TGTGCCTGGACCGTCGGGGTAAACACTGAAGCTTTCTTT.

Many counts were recorded for this clonotype. The chain couples TRBV4-3 to TRBJ2-5; 12 bases fit TRBD2. The CDR3 runs to 16 residues. Germline CDR1 and CDR2: LGHNA and YSLEER. V lost 2 bases and J lost 5; bases outside the gene matches: 6. CDR3 nucleotides: TGCGCCAGCAGCCAAACGACTAGCGGGAGAACCGAGACCCAGTACTTC. Translating it yields CASSQTTSGRTETQYF.

This clonotype was seen ten or more times. The chain recombines TRBV18 with TRBJ2-2; no firm D call. Trimming cost V 0 bases and J 5 bases, with 7 bases left between them. Germline V gene lookup returns CDR1 KGHSH and CDR2 LQKENI. The CDR3 spans 14 residues. This chain's CDR3 is CASSPPFRTGELFF. The CDR3 DNA reads TGTGCCAGCTCACCACCTTTTCGGACCGGGGAGCTGTTTTTT. Combining the CDR3 with reference TRBV18 and TRBJ2-2 gives the whole variable domain NAGVMQNPRHLVRRRGQEARLRCSPMKGHSHVYWYRQLPEEGLKFMVYLQKENIIDESGMPKERFSAEFPKEGPSILRIQQVVRGDSAAYFCASSPPFRTGELFFGEGSRLTVL.

This clonotype has at least ten counts. CDR3 bases: TGTGCCAGCAAAACCGAGGGAGGATGGTCCTACGAGCAGTACTTC. The encoded protein is CASKTEGGWSYEQYF. V usage is TRBV28 and J usage is TRBJ2-7, with a possible D match to TRBD2 (6 bases). This CDR3 comprises 15 residues. Trimming took off 7 bases at V and 1 base at J, with 17 bases between the two ends. CDR1 MDHEN and CDR2 SYDVKM come from the germline V gene.

CDR3 sequence reads: CASNTGLAGNIQYF. For the CDR3, the DNA is TGTGCCAGCAATACAGGATTGGCGGGAAACATTCAGTACTTC. The chain employs TRBV28 and TRBJ2-4; D tentatively fits TRBD1 or TRBD2 (5 bases each). Trimming took 7 bases from V and 6 from J, leaving 16 bases between them. Germline loops: CDR1 MDHEN, CDR2 SYDVKM. CDR3 length: 14 residues.

Ten or more counts support this clonotype. The V and J genes are TRBV2 and TRBJ2-7, with 15 bases lining up with TRBD2. Germline trimming cut 4 bases from V and 4 bases from J; bases unmatched to any gene: 5. Germline lookup yields CDR1 SNHLY and CDR2 FYNNEI. This CDR3 spans 16 amino acids. The CDR3 loop reads CASSAGLAGGPYEQYF. Written as DNA, the CDR3 is TGTGCCAGCAGTGCGGGACTAGCGGGAGGACCATACGAGCAGTACTTC.

A single count supports this clonotype. This rearrangement joins TRBV6-1 to TRBJ1-2; 7 bases match TRBD1. Germline CDR1 and CDR2: MNHNS and SASEGT. The CDR3 spans 16 residues. J lost 1 base, V lost 5 bases, and 10 bases had no gene match. Here the CDR3 DNA reads TGTGCCAGCAGTCCAAAGGGGACAGACTTTAACTATGGCTACACCTTC. It specifies CASSPKGTDFNYGYTF.

The chain links TRBV2 to TRBJ2-2; D remains unclear. Germline CDR1 SNHLY, CDR2 FYNNEI. The CDR3 covers 15 residues. V was shortened by 9 bases and J by 7 bases, with 21 bases between the two germline ends. The CDR3 nucleotides read TGTGCCAGTACTGCGGACGGTGGGATTGACGGGGAGCTGTTTTTT. Translated: CASTADGGIDGELFF.

This clonotype was counted ten times or more. This rearrangement joins TRBV19 to TRBJ2-7; 9 bases are a match to TRBD1. The CDR3 runs to 14 residues. Germline trimming cut 4 bases from V and 8 bases from J; bases unmatched to any gene: 9. CDR1 is LNHDA, CDR2 SQIVND, per germline (reference sequence). The CDR3 sequence: CASSSSGTGYKQYF. For the CDR3, the DNA is TGTGCCAGTAGTAGCTCCGGGACAGGGTACAAGCAGTACTTC. Filled out from reference TRBV19 and TRBJ2-7, the complete variable domain reads DGGITQSPKYLFRKEGQNVTLSCEQNLNHDAMYWYRQDPGQGLRLIYYSQIVNDFQKGDIAEGYSVSREKKESFPLTVTSAQKNPTAFYLCASSSSGTGYKQYFGPGTRLTVT.

This clonotype was seen ten or more times. This chain links TRBV30 with TRBJ2-5; D call uncertain. The CDR3 runs to 11 residues. Trimming removed 2 bases at V and 2 bases at J, with 3 bases between. Germline V gene lookup returns CDR1 GTSNPN and CDR2 SVGIG (reference sequence). CDR3 nucleotide sequence: TGTGCCTGGAGTATTCAAGAGACCCAGTACTTC. Translation: CAWSIQETQYF. The variable domain in full, with the rest retrieved from reference TRBV30 and TRBJ2-5, is SQTIHQWPATLVQPVGSPLSLECTVEGTSNPNLYWYRQAAGRGLQLLFYSVGIGQISSEVPQNLSASRPQDRQFILSSKKLLLSDSGFYLCAWSIQETQYFGPGTRLLVL.

The table lists this clonotype with many counts. This chain joins TRBV7-2 and TRBJ2-7, with 10 positions matching TRBD2. Germline loops: CDR1 SGHTA, CDR2 FQGNSA. The CDR3 loop spans 13 amino acids. The V gene end was trimmed by 6 bases and the J gene end by 7 bases; junction bases not matched to a gene: 6. The CDR3 is CASRSGRANEQYF. CDR3 coding DNA: TGTGCCAGCAGAAGCGGGAGGGCTAATGAGCAGTACTTC.

In its sample, this clonotype was seen many times. This chain joins TRBV28 and TRBJ1-5; D gene unclear. Trimming left V 2 bases short and J 3 bases short, with 8 bases between. CDR3 length: 14 residues. Per the germline V gene, CDR1 is MDHEN and CDR2 is SYDVKM. The CDR3 nucleotides are TGTGCCAGCAGTTTAGACGTACACAATCAGCCCCAGCATTTT. This encodes CASSLDVHNQPQHF.

The chain employs TRBV28 and TRBJ2-7; no firm D call. Germline lookup yields CDR1 MDHEN and CDR2 SYDVKM. This CDR3 region has 13 residues. The ends were cut back, 2 bases at V and 4 bases at J, with 9 bases in the middle. The CDR3 DNA reads as TGTGCCAGCAGTTTAGCCGCCTTATACGAGCAGTACTTC. This translates into CASSLAALYEQYF.

The V and J genes are TRBV6-1 and TRBJ1-2; no definite D call. The CDR3 length is 11 residues. Trimming pared 6 bases from V and 12 bases from J, leaving 14 bases between. Germline-derived CDR1 and CDR2 are MNHNS and SASEGT. The DNA of the CDR3 is TGTGCCAGCAGAACCTTCTGGATGCACACCTTC. It translates to CASRTFWMHTF.

This clonotype was picked up many times. The V gene is TRBV11-2, the J gene TRBJ1-1; D ambiguous. Germline loops: CDR1 SGHAT, CDR2 FQNNGV. Trimming pared 0 bases from V and 7 bases from J, leaving 9 bases between. This CDR3 is built from 13 residues. Written as DNA, the CDR3 is TGTGCCAGCAGCTTAGATGGTGCCGGTGAAGCTTTCTTT. Translation gives CASSLDGAGEAFF.

The chain carries TRBV6-1 and TRBJ2-7, with no clear D. The CDR3 is made up of 12 amino acids. Trimming shortened V by 6 bases and J by 4 bases, and 10 bases separated the two germline ends. Germline-derived CDR1 and CDR2 are MNHNS and SASEGT. DNA of the CDR3: TGTGCCAGCAGCATCGGTCTTTACGAGCAGTACTTC. This translates into CASSIGLYEQYF.

In this sample, this clonotype turned up many times. The V and J genes are TRBV6-5 and TRBJ1-5; D ambiguous. Trimming cost V 7 bases and J 4 bases, with 17 bases left between them. Germline V CDR1 and CDR2: MNHEY, SVGAGI. This CDR3 region has 15 residues. This chain's CDR3 is CASNKLPGPNQPQHF. The CDR3 DNA sequence: TGTGCCAGCAATAAACTTCCGGGCCCTAATCAGCCCCAGCATTTT.

This clonotype occurred many times. The J gene is TRBJ1-2, the V gene TRBV27; 10 bases line up with TRBD1. V gave up 7 bases and J gave up 7 bases; unmatched junction bases: 6. Germline-derived CDR1 and CDR2 are MNHEY and SMNVEV (reference sequence). CDR3 size: 13 residues. The CDR3 nucleotides read TGTGCCAGCAAACCCGGGACAGGGGCTGGCTACACCTTC. Encoded protein: CASKPGTGAGYTF.

This clonotype was recorded many times. The gene calls are TRBV7-9 and TRBJ2-7, with TRBD2 identical over 12 bases. The J segment lost 4 bases and the V segment lost 4 bases, leaving 5 bases of the junction unmatched. The CDR3 totals 15 residues. Germline V gene lookup returns CDR1 SEHNR and CDR2 FQNEAQ (reference sequence). CDR3 nucleotide sequence: TGTGCCAGCAGCTCGACTAGCGGGAGAATTTACGAGCAGTACTTC. Its translation: CASSSTSGRIYEQYF.

This clonotype was observed a handful of times. This CDR3 is CASRSSGQGNSPLHF. Written as DNA, the CDR3 is TGTGCCAGCAGGTCCTCGGGACAAGGCAATTCACCCCTCCACTTT. The chain is built from TRBV12-3 or TRBV12-4 and TRBJ1-6, with a weak D call TRBD1 (6 bases). Trimming shortened V by 6 bases and J by 7 bases, and 16 bases separated the two germline ends. CDR3 length: 15 residues.

CDR3 in amino acids: CASSHPGGSQTQYF. CDR3 sequence (DNA): TGTGCCAGCAGTCACCCCGGTGGGAGCCAGACCCAGTACTTC. The chain has TRBV12-3 or TRBV12-4 and TRBJ2-5; D may be TRBD2 (5 bases). V lost 5 bases and J lost 6, with 16 bases in between. This CDR3 is built from 14 residues.

This clonotype was picked up many times. The chain has TRBV27 and TRBJ2-7, with TRBD1 matching over 8 bases. The CDR3 covers 14 residues. CDR1 MNHEY and CDR2 SMNVEV come from the germline V gene (reference sequence). The ends lost 10 bases at V and 6 bases at J; junction bases unmatched: 14. The CDR3 DNA sequence: TGTGCCACCAAGACAGGGGATTTGCGGGGCGAGCAGTACTTC. It codes for CATKTGDLRGEQYF.

This clonotype was counted at least ten times. The chain has TRBV20-1 and TRBJ2-5; 9 nucleotides line up with TRBD1. The J segment lost 5 bases and the V segment lost 3 bases, leaving 4 bases of the junction unmatched. The CDR3 extends over 13 amino acids. Germline CDR1 reads DFQATT; CDR2 reads SNEGSKA (reference sequence). The CDR3 nucleotides read TGCAGTGCTAGTCCAGGACAGGGGGAGACCCAGTACTTC. Its translation: CSASPGQGETQYF.